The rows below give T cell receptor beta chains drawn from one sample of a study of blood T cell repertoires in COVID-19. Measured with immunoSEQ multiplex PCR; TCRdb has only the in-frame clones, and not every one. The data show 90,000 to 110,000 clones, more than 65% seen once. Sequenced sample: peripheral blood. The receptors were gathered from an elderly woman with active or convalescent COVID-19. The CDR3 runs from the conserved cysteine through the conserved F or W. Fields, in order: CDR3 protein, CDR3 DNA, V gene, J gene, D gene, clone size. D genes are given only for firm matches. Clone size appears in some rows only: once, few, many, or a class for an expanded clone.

CDR3 protein: CATSGVTSGSYNEQFF
CDR3 DNA: TGTGCCACCAGTGGGGTGACTAGCGGCTCCTACAATGAGCAGTTCTTC
V gene: TRBV24-1
J gene: TRBJ2-1
D gene: TRBD2
clone size: NA

CDR3 protein: CAISSAPRGETQYF
CDR3 DNA: TGTGCCATCAGTTCTGCCCCTAGGGGGGAGACCCAGTACTTC
V gene: TRBV10-3
J gene: TRBJ2-5
D gene: NA
clone size: once

CDR3 protein: CAKRAGTYEQYF
CDR3 DNA: TGTGCCAAAAGAGCGGGAACCTACGAGCAGTACTTC
V gene: TRBV2
J gene: TRBJ2-7
D gene: TRBD2
clone size: NA

CDR3 protein: CAISRGRGRGEQYF
CDR3 DNA: TGTGCCATCAGCCGTGGCCGTGGCCGGGGCGAGCAGTACTTC
V gene: TRBV10-3
J gene: TRBJ2-7
D gene: NA
clone size: NA

CDR3 protein: CAISEPGGTYVGPYEQYF
CDR3 DNA: TGTGCCATCAGTGAACCAGGGGGGACATATGTGGGTCCCTACGAGCAGTACTTC
V gene: TRBV10-3
J gene: TRBJ2-7
D gene: NA
clone size: once

CDR3 protein: CASSLDPQRTYEQYF
CDR3 DNA: TGTGCCAGCAGCTTAGATCCCCAGCGGACCTACGAGCAGTACTTC
V gene: TRBV7-2
J gene: TRBJ2-7
D gene: NA
clone size: NA

CDR3 protein: CASRLAGGYEQYF
CDR3 DNA: TGTGCCAGCCGCCTGGCAGGGGGGTACGAGCAGTACTTC
V gene: TRBV28
J gene: TRBJ2-7
D gene: NA
clone size: NA

CDR3 protein: CASSPGQGLSYEQYF
CDR3 DNA: TGTGCCAGCAGCCCGGGACAGGGCCTCTCCTACGAGCAGTACTTC
V gene: TRBV7-6
J gene: TRBJ2-7
D gene: TRBD1
clone size: NA

CDR3 protein: CASSKLASRVRETQYF
CDR3 DNA: TGTGCCAGCAGCAAACTAGCGTCCCGAGTCCGAGAGACCCAGTACTTC
V gene: TRBV6-2/TRBV6-3
J gene: TRBJ2-5
D gene: TRBD2
clone size: NA

CDR3 protein: CASSSQGRQTQYF
CDR3 DNA: TGTGCCAGCAGCTCTCAGGGTCGGCAGACCCAGTACTTC
V gene: TRBV7-2
J gene: TRBJ2-5
D gene: NA
clone size: NA

CDR3 protein: CASSPNSGSGTDTQYF
CDR3 DNA: TGTGCCAGCAGCCCAAACAGCGGGAGTGGCACAGATACGCAGTATTTT
V gene: TRBV7-3
J gene: TRBJ2-3
D gene: TRBD2
clone size: NA

CDR3 protein: CASRSGNVYEQYF
CDR3 DNA: TGTGCCAGCAGGTCAGGCAACGTCTACGAGCAGTACTTC
V gene: TRBV7-3
J gene: TRBJ2-7
D gene: NA
clone size: NA